This passage covers 20 T cell receptor beta chains from one sample sequenced in a study of patients and donors after allogeneic stem cell transplantation. Each CDR3 protein gets one entry after TCRdb re-called the RT-PCR reads with MiXCR. The sample carries approximately 200,000 distinct CDR3 sequences, 35% to 45% recorded once. Sample: blood, either unsorted or a sorted T cell fraction (not recorded which). All receptors come from a human donor who was either an allogeneic HSCT recipient or a stem cell or donor lymphocyte infusion donor (not recorded which). It is not recorded whose cells these are; they may come from a transplant donor.

The chain carries TRBV2 and TRBJ2-2, with a weak D call TRBD1 (7 bases). The CDR3 consists of 15 residues. V lost 5 bases and J lost 4, with 14 bases in between. Germline CDR1 is SNHLY and CDR2 is FYNNEI. CDR3 DNA sequence: TGTGCCAGCAGTACCAGGGGGGCGAGCACCGGGGAGCTGTTTTTT. This sequence encodes CASSTRGASTGELFF.

This clonotype has more than one count but fewer than ten. This chain joins TRBV7-9 and TRBJ1-5, with a tentative D call TRBD1 (5 bases). V lost 5 bases, J lost 1 base, and 12 bases lay in between. Per the germline V gene, CDR1 is SEHNR and CDR2 is FQNEAQ (reference sequence). The CDR3 is 15 residues long. DNA for the CDR3: TGTGCCAGCAGCGGGGCAGGCGGAAGCAATCAGCCCCAGCATTTT. Translating it yields CASSGAGGSNQPQHF.

The sample holds a few counts of this clonotype. The V and J genes are TRBV28 and TRBJ1-2, with a possible D match to TRBD1 (5 bases). The CDR3 spans 15 residues. Germline V gene lookup returns CDR1 MDHEN and CDR2 SYDVKM. Trimming took 2 bases from V and 6 from J, leaving 16 bases between them. As DNA, the CDR3 is TGTGCCAGCAGTTTACCCAGGGCCCGAATAAATGGCTACACCTTC. Its translation is CASSLPRARINGYTF.

The rearrangement joins TRBV7-3 to TRBJ2-1, with D unclear. Germline CDR1 and CDR2: SGHTA and FQGTGA. CDR3 length: 15 amino acids. Trimming shortened V by 4 bases and J by 0 bases, and 10 bases separated the two germline ends. CDR3 sequence (DNA): TGTGCCAGCAGCTCGACCCGGAGCTCCTACAATGAGCAGTTCTTC. This sequence encodes CASSSTRSSYNEQFF.

This clonotype was observed a few times. The chain carries TRBV7-9 and TRBJ1-2; D gene uncertain. The CDR3 has 15 amino acids. V lost 5 bases to trimming and J lost 1 base, with 14 bases between them. The germline V gene encodes CDR1 SEHNR and CDR2 FQNEAQ (reference sequence). This CDR3 reads CASSIKGVSNYGYTF. CDR3 DNA sequence: TGTGCCAGCAGCATAAAGGGTGTTAGTAACTATGGCTACACCTTC.

In this sample, this clonotype turned up a few times. The chain links TRBV27 to TRBJ1-5; 9 bases match TRBD1. The CDR3 runs to 16 residues. CDR1 is MNHEY and CDR2 is SMNVEV in the germline V gene (reference sequence). J was trimmed by 6 bases and V by 5 bases; bases with no gene match: 11. The CDR3 DNA sequence: TGTGCCAGCAGTCCACGGGACAGGGCGACCGGTCAGCCCCAGCATTTT. Protein: CASSPRDRATGQPQHF.

In this sample, this clonotype turned up a few times. V is TRBV3-1 and J is TRBJ1-6, with TRBD1 identical over 9 bases. This CDR3 has 15 residues. V dropped 1 base and J dropped 9; count of bases not matched to a gene: 4. Germline V lookup: CDR1 LGHDT, CDR2 YNNKEL (reference sequence). CDR3 in DNA: TGTGCCAGCAGCCAAGTTTCGACAGGGGGTTCACCCCTCCACTTT. Translated: CASSQVSTGGSPLHF.

The sample holds a few counts of this clonotype. This chain uses TRBV27 with TRBJ1-2; no reliable D call. The CDR3 is 18 residues long. In germline, CDR1 is MNHEY, CDR2 SMNVEV (reference sequence). Trimming removed 3 bases from V and 4 bases from J, with 24 bases in between. The CDR3 coding sequence is TGTGCCAGCAGTTTTCAGTACGGCCGTAACCCCAAGGGCTATGGCTACACCTTC. It encodes CASSFQYGRNPKGYGYTF.

This clonotype came up many times. This chain joins TRBV7-9 and TRBJ1-6; possible D gene TRBD1, 6 bases. This CDR3 spans 16 amino acids. Germline V gene sequence: CDR1 SEHNR, CDR2 FQNEAQ (reference sequence). Trimming left V 7 bases short and J 0 bases short, with 13 bases between. Here the CDR3 DNA reads TGTGCCAGCAAGGACAGTTCGAGCTCCTATAATTCACCCCTCCACTTT. Translation gives CASKDSSSSYNSPLHF.

There are a few counts of this clonotype. The chain has TRBV29-1 and TRBJ1-1; unclear D gene. This CDR3 comprises 12 residues. CDR1 SQVTM and CDR2 ANQGSEA come from the germline V gene. Deletions cut 4 bases from V and 1 base from J, with 7 bases between. CDR3 amino acids: CSVVLWNTEAFF. CDR3 DNA: TGCAGCGTTGTACTTTGGAACACTGAAGCTTTCTTT.

The chain has TRBV12-3 or TRBV12-4 and TRBJ1-1; TRBD1 is a possible D gene (6 bases). V gave up 4 bases and J gave up 6 bases, with 18 bases separating them. CDR3 length equals 15 residues. CDR3 sequence reads: CASSSSNRVVAEAFF. The CDR3 DNA is TGTGCCAGCAGTTCGAGTAACAGGGTTGTCGCTGAAGCTTTCTTT.

This chain links TRBV10-3 with TRBJ2-7; D tentatively reads TRBD1 or TRBD2 (5 bases each). The germline gives CDR1 ENHRY, CDR2 SYGVKD. The V and J ends lost 6 bases and 4 bases respectively, with 13 bases between them. CDR3 length equals 13 residues. The chain's CDR3 is CAIRAGRRYEQYF. The CDR3 bases are TGTGCCATCAGGGCAGGGAGAAGGTACGAGCAGTACTTC.

In this sample, this clonotype turned up once. The chain carries TRBV5-1 and TRBJ2-1; TRBD2 might be the D (7 bases). Germline V gene sequence: CDR1 SGHRS, CDR2 YFSETQ. Trimming pared 6 bases from V and 5 bases from J, leaving 18 bases between. The CDR3 is 15 residues long. CDR3 region: CASTSDGGPHNEQFF. In DNA form, the CDR3 reads TGCGCCAGCACATCCGACGGGGGGCCCCACAATGAGCAGTTCTTC. The entire variable domain, with the rest obtained from reference TRBV5-1 and TRBJ2-1, is as follows: KAGVTQTPRYLIKTRGQQVTLSCSPISGHRSVSWYQQTPGQGLQFLFEYFSETQRNKGNFPGRFSGRQFSNSRSEMNVSTLELGDSALYLCASTSDGGPHNEQFFGPGTRLTVL.

The gene calls are TRBV27 and TRBJ2-7; 9 positions agree with TRBD1. Germline-derived CDR1 and CDR2 are MNHEY and SMNVEV (reference sequence). J lost 11 bases, V lost 0 bases, and 11 bases had no gene match. This CDR3 comprises 15 residues. DNA of the CDR3: TGTGCCAGCAGTTTATCCCGGACAGGGGCCCGCGGGGAGTACTTC. It codes for CASSLSRTGARGEYF.

The chain is built from TRBV20-1 and TRBJ2-3; 9 bases line up with TRBD1. CDR1 DFQATT and CDR2 SNEGSKA come from the germline V gene (reference sequence). The CDR3 is made up of 14 amino acids. Trimming removed 1 base from V and 1 base from J; junction bases left unmatched: 0. CDR3 amino acids: CSARGTGGTDTQYF. CDR3 nucleotides: TGCAGTGCTAGAGGGACAGGGGGCACAGATACGCAGTATTTT.

The chain combines TRBV13 with TRBJ1-2; D is ambiguous. The CDR3 covers 11 residues. Germline V lookup: CDR1 PRHDT, CDR2 FYEKMQ (reference sequence). Trimming stripped 0 bases from V and 12 bases from J, with 8 bases between. CDR3 nucleotide sequence: TGTGCCAGCAGCTTAGGCAATTATAACACCTTC. Protein sequence: CASSLGNYNTF.

This clonotype came up a few times. The V and J genes are TRBV28 and TRBJ1-5; D possibly corresponds to TRBD1 (6 bases). CDR3 length equals 14 residues. CDR1 is MDHEN, CDR2 SYDVKM, per germline. V lost 7 bases to trimming and J lost 5 bases, with 15 bases between them. In DNA, the CDR3 is TGTGCCAGCATTGAGGGGGGGTTGCATCAGCCCCAGCATTTT. This encodes CASIEGGLHQPQHF.

This clonotype was seen more than once but under ten times. The J gene is TRBJ1-1, the V gene TRBV5-1; D is possibly TRBD1 (6 bases). The CDR3 spans 13 residues. V shed 1 base and J shed 6 bases, with 10 bases lying between them. The V gene's germline CDR1 is SGHRS and CDR2 YFSETQ. CDR3 DNA sequence: TGCGCCAGCAGCTTGCAACGGGGGCCTGAAGCTTTCTTT. It is translated as CASSLQRGPEAFF.

This clonotype was found a few times. The CDR3 DNA reads as TGTGCCAGCAGGAGACAGCTACGGGATTCACCCCTCCACTTT. The encoded protein is CASRRQLRDSPLHF. This chain uses TRBV6-1 with TRBJ1-6, with a tentative D call TRBD1 (5 bases). V shed 6 bases and J shed 8 bases, with 14 bases lying between them. There are 14 residues in the CDR3. CDR1 MNHNS and CDR2 SASEGT come from the germline V gene.

This clonotype has only a few counts. V gene TRBV7-9 combines with J gene TRBJ1-1; 7 nucleotides agree with TRBD1. The germline V gene encodes CDR1 SEHNR and CDR2 FQNEAQ (reference sequence). Losses at the gene ends were 5 bases for V and 3 bases for J; bases not matched to a gene: 6. CDR3 length equals 14 residues. The CDR3 nucleotides read TGTGCCAGCAGCCACCGACAGGGTTACACTGAAGCTTTCTTT. This gives the protein CASSHRQGYTEAFF. Variable domain in full (rest from reference TRBV7-9 and TRBJ1-1): DTGVSQNPRHKITKRGQNVTFRCDPISEHNRLYWYRQTLGQGPEFLTYFQNEAQLEKSRLLSDRFSAERPKGSFSTLEIQRTEQGDSAMYLCASSHRQGYTEAFFGQGTRLTVV.